The 22 T cell receptor beta chains given below trace back to one sample, sequenced in a study of long-term antiretroviral therapy in people with HIV. Running of the v3.0 immunoSEQ assay took place at survey level. Measured with immunoSEQ multiplex PCR; TCRdb has only the in-frame clones, and not every one. Here the sample spans tens of thousands of clones, approximately 85% being singletons. Sequencing used unsorted PBMCs, obtained 0.3 years after starting antiretroviral therapy. The receptors derive from a man aged 18 to 29 with HIV.

V usage is TRBV27 and J usage is TRBJ2-7; 7 bases agree with TRBD1. The CDR3 is 13 amino acids. V lost 5 bases to trimming and J lost 6 bases; unmatched junction nucleotides: 7. In germline, CDR1 is MNHEY, CDR2 SMNVEV (reference sequence). The CDR3 DNA reads as TGTGCCAGCAGTCTCTCACAGGGGACCGAGCAGTACTTC. Encoded protein: CASSLSQGTEQYF.

The V and J genes are TRBV6-5 and TRBJ2-7, with D tentatively TRBD2 (6 bases). The germline V and J ends were trimmed by 6 bases and 7 bases, with 13 bases remaining between them. The CDR3 loop spans 12 amino acids. The germline CDR1 and CDR2 sequences are MNHEY and SVGAGI. CDR3 sequence reads: CASSLSGGEQYF. The CDR3 bases are TGTGCCAGCAGCCTCTCTGGGGGGGAGCAGTACTTC.

The V call is TRBV19, the J call TRBJ1-2, with D hard to call. The CDR3 length is 14 residues. Trimming left V 1 base short and J 0 bases short, with 6 bases between. CDR1 and CDR2 from the germline V gene are LNHDA and SQIVND (reference sequence). The CDR3 DNA is TGTGCCAGTAGTATAGGCGGCACTAACTATGGCTACACCTTC. Translated, it gives CASSIGGTNYGYTF.

This chain connects TRBV7-2 to TRBJ2-5, with TRBD1 matching over 11 bases. Trimming removed 1 base from V and 4 bases from J; junction bases left unmatched: 2. Germline V lookup: CDR1 SGHTA, CDR2 FQGNSA. This CDR3 region has 15 residues. CDR3 DNA sequence: TGTGCCAGCAGCTTAGATGGGACAGGGGGAGAGACCCAGTACTTC. It translates to CASSLDGTGGETQYF.

J is TRBJ2-7 and V is TRBV5-1; D may be TRBD2 (6 bases). V dropped 0 bases and J dropped 2 bases, with 12 bases sitting between them. Germline V gene sequence: CDR1 SGHRS, CDR2 YFSETQ. The CDR3 length is 15 residues. CDR3 in DNA: TGCGCCAGCAGCTTGGCCGGGGGTGGGACCTACGAGCAGTACTTC. Protein: CASSLAGGGTYEQYF.

This chain uses TRBV29-1 with TRBJ1-1; D unclear. CDR3 size: 14 residues. V was clipped by 6 bases and J by 3 bases, with 17 bases between them. Germline V gene sequence: CDR1 SQVTM, CDR2 ANQGSEA. CDR3 sequence: CSVKRPNHDTEAFF. CDR3 coding DNA: TGCAGCGTCAAACGGCCGAACCACGACACTGAAGCTTTCTTT.

The chain carries TRBV6-1 and TRBJ1-5; 8 bases fit TRBD1. Trimming took 8 bases from V and 3 from J; bases not matched to a gene: 6. This CDR3 is built from 14 residues. Per the germline V gene, CDR1 is MNHNS and CDR2 is SASEGT. The CDR3 coding sequence is TGTGCCAGCGTCCACAGGGGGAACAATCAGCCCCAGCATTTT. Encoded protein: CASVHRGNNQPQHF.

This clone is medium-sized in the sample. The chain carries TRBV29-1 and TRBJ2-7; possibly TRBD1 for D (6 bases). The V gene lost 5 bases and the J gene lost 0 bases, with 17 bases spanning the gap. There are 15 residues in the CDR3. Germline V lookup: CDR1 SQVTM, CDR2 ANQGSEA. CDR3 region: CSVLGLSDSSYEQYF. In nucleotides, the CDR3 is TGCAGCGTTCTGGGTCTATCGGACAGCTCCTACGAGCAGTACTTC.

The chain joins TRBV5-1 to TRBJ2-5; 8 nucleotides match TRBD1. The CDR3 covers 15 residues. Per the germline V gene, CDR1 is SGHRS and CDR2 is YFSETQ. V lost 4 bases, J lost 1 base, and 6 bases stayed unmatched. The CDR3 DNA reads as TGCGCCAGCAGCGCTGGGGGACAGGTCCAAGAGACCCAGTACTTC. Residues: CASSAGGQVQETQYF. The whole variable domain, filled in from reference TRBV5-1 and TRBJ2-5, reads KAGVTQTPRYLIKTRGQQVTLSCSPISGHRSVSWYQQTPGQGLQFLFEYFSETQRNKGNFPGRFSGRQFSNSRSEMNVSTLELGDSALYLCASSAGGQVQETQYFGPGTRLLVL.

The chain couples TRBV5-6 to TRBJ1-2; possible D gene TRBD1, 6 bases. CDR1 SGHDT and CDR2 YYEEEE come from the germline V gene. The CDR3 is 13 amino acids. The germline V and J ends were trimmed by 0 bases and 8 bases, with 11 bases remaining between them. The CDR3 spells CASSLERGRGYTF. The CDR3 nucleotides are TGTGCCAGCAGCTTGGAGAGGGGGAGAGGCTACACCTTC.

This chain's CDR3 is CACPTHRITDSSGNTIYF. As DNA, the CDR3 is TGCGCCTGCCCAACTCACCGAATCACTGATAGCTCTGGAAACACCATATATTTT. This chain joins TRBV10-1 and TRBJ1-3; no definite D call. The CDR3 is made up of 18 amino acids. With 11 bases removed from V and 0 bases from J, the gap between germline ends came to 26 bases. Per germline, CDR1 WNHNN and CDR2 SYGVQD (reference sequence).

The chain has TRBV7-8 and TRBJ2-7, with no clear D. Germline V gene lookup returns CDR1 SGHVS and CDR2 FQNEAQ. V was pared by 1 base and J by 4 bases, with 5 bases between. This CDR3 has 12 residues. CDR3 sequence (DNA): TGTGCCAGCAGCTTAGACGAGTACGAGCAGTACTTC. This sequence encodes CASSLDEYEQYF. The full variable domain, completed using reference TRBV7-8 and TRBJ2-7, is GAGVSQSPRYKVAKRGQDVALRCDPISGHVSLFWYQQALGQGPEFLTYFQNEAQLDKSGLPSDRFFAERPEGSVSTLKIQRTQQEDSAVYLCASSLDEYEQYFGPGTRLTVT.

The V call is TRBV27, the J call TRBJ2-7; tentative D call: TRBD1 (5 bases). The ends were cut back, 3 bases at V and 7 bases at J, with 10 bases in the middle. The CDR3 has 12 amino acids. CDR1 and CDR2 (germline): MNHEY, SMNVEV (reference sequence). This CDR3 is CASSFSTGEQYF. The CDR3 DNA sequence: TGTGCCAGCAGTTTCTCTACAGGAGAGCAGTACTTC.

This sequence joins TRBV19 and TRBJ2-7, with 7 bases fitting TRBD2. The CDR3 loop spans 14 amino acids. Germline V lookup: CDR1 LNHDA, CDR2 SQIVND (reference sequence). V shed 1 base, J shed 3 bases, and the junction held 3 bases outside the gene matches. The DNA for the CDR3 is TGTGCCAGTAGTATAGGTGCGGGAGTCTACGAGCAGTACTTC. It specifies CASSIGAGVYEQYF.

This clone occurred once. The chain recombines TRBV18 with TRBJ2-1; weak D call: TRBD1 (6 bases). Trimming took 4 bases from V and 4 from J, leaving 11 bases between them. Germline CDR1 reads KGHSH; CDR2 reads LQKENI. This CDR3 region has 14 residues. CDR3 sequence reads: CASSHGTSYNEQFF. CDR3 in DNA: TGTGCCAGCTCACACGGGACATCGTACAATGAGCAGTTCTTC.

The CDR3 sequence is CASSLFGLTSPSRNEQFF. Written as DNA, the CDR3 is TGTGCCAGCAGCTTATTCGGACTGACTAGCCCGAGCCGTAATGAGCAGTTCTTC. V and J are TRBV7-2 and TRBJ2-1; 7 bases are shared with TRBD2. Germline V CDR1 and CDR2: SGHTA, FQGNSA. This CDR3 is built from 18 residues. The trim removed 2 bases at V and 7 bases at J, leaving 17 bases unmatched.

The rearrangement links TRBV6-1 to TRBJ1-2, with 8 positions matching TRBD1. Germline V CDR1 and CDR2: MNHNS, SASEGT. With 8 bases clipped from V and 1 base from J, the junction kept 6 bases outside the gene matches. The CDR3 is 14 amino acids. The CDR3 is CASGDRGLNYGYTF. CDR3 DNA: TGTGCCAGCGGAGACAGGGGACTTAACTATGGCTACACCTTC.

The chain carries TRBV9 and TRBJ1-3; D is uncertain. The CDR3 totals 14 residues. Germline-derived CDR1 and CDR2 are SGDLS and YYNGEE. The V end lost 0 bases, the J end lost 2 bases, and 6 bases lay between the germline ends. The CDR3 spells CASSVANTGNTIYF. The CDR3 DNA follows: TGTGCCAGCAGCGTAGCTAATACTGGAAACACCATATATTTT.

The V and J genes are TRBV5-1 and TRBJ1-5; D is uncertain. Trimming stripped 1 base from V and 4 bases from J, with 6 bases between. This CDR3 region has 13 residues. The germline V gene has CDR1 SGHRS and CDR2 YFSETQ. This CDR3 reads CASSLSGNQPQHF. In DNA, the CDR3 is TGCGCCAGCAGCTTGTCCGGAAATCAGCCCCAGCATTTT.

This clone was seen once. This chain links TRBV7-9 with TRBJ1-1; a possible D gene is TRBD1 (6 bases). V lost 5 bases and J 1 base, leaving 14 bases between the germline ends. The CDR3 loop spans 15 amino acids. Germline V CDR1 and CDR2: SEHNR, FQNEAQ (reference sequence). Here the CDR3 reads CASSPLGGANTEAFF. The DNA of the CDR3 is TGTGCCAGCAGCCCCCTGGGGGGGGCGAACACTGAAGCTTTCTTT.

This rearrangement joins TRBV5-4 to TRBJ2-7; D possibly corresponds to TRBD2 (5 bases). Trimming pared 4 bases from V and 4 bases from J, leaving 18 bases between. This CDR3 region has 15 residues. Germline lookup yields CDR1 SGHNT and CDR2 YYREEE (reference sequence). The chain's CDR3 is CASSPSWGETYEQYF. As DNA, the CDR3 is TGTGCCAGCAGCCCCAGTTGGGGAGAGACATACGAGCAGTACTTC.

V usage is TRBV6-5 and J usage is TRBJ1-6; D is ambiguous. The CDR3 spans 14 residues. V was cut by 3 bases and J by 7 bases, with 10 bases left in between. CDR1 and CDR2 (germline): MNHEY, SVGAGI. Written as DNA, the CDR3 is TGTGCCAGCAGTTATAGTCTGGGCAATTCACCCCTCCACTTT. Translation: CASSYSLGNSPLHF.